Following are 21 T cell receptor beta chains from one sample sequenced in a study of metastatic and nonmetastatic thyroid tumors. Patients had received no treatment of any kind before thyroid surgery. TCRdb reassembled clones from the PCR reads with MiXCR. This sample yields more than 20,000 clones, of which under 15% are seen a single time; nearly 5% belongs to the top ten. The sample was blood. These receptors originate from a female donor with papillary thyroid cancer or a benign thyroid nodule (not recorded which). Some clones in this sample may be carry-over from other donors' samples.

This clone was seen more than once but under ten times. At one end the junction does not follow the germline gene, possibly because of a read error. The J gene is TRBJ2-6, the V gene TRBV10-3, with a tentative D call TRBD1 (6 bases). The germline CDR1 and CDR2 sequences are ENHRY and SYGVKD. The CDR3 is made up of 17 amino acids. DNA for the CDR3: TGTGCCATCAGTGAGCGCGTCAGGGGATCTGGGGCCAACGTCCCGACTTTC. Translating it yields CAISERVRGSGANVPTF.

This clone has a count of ten or more. The J gene is TRBJ1-3, the V gene TRBV9; possibly TRBD1 for D (5 bases). Germline assignment: CDR1 SGDLS and CDR2 YYNGEE. The CDR3 length is 16 residues. V dropped 3 bases and J dropped 2 bases, with 15 bases sitting between them. CDR3 region: CASSAFGGAPGNTIYF. The CDR3 bases are TGTGCCAGCAGCGCCTTCGGAGGGGCGCCTGGAAACACCATATATTTT.

This clone has a count of ten or more. This rearrangement joins TRBV7-9 to TRBJ2-2, with unresolved D. The CDR3 spans 12 residues. Trimming took off 8 bases at V and 4 bases at J, with 8 bases between the two ends. Germline V gene lookup returns CDR1 SEHNR and CDR2 FQNEAQ (reference sequence). CDR3 protein: CASDPTTGELFF. CDR3 DNA sequence: TGTGCCAGCGACCCCACCACCGGGGAGCTGTTTTTT.

This clone was seen repeatedly, ten times or more. V is TRBV19 and J is TRBJ2-1; TRBD2 aligns across 7 bases. With 8 bases clipped from V and 9 bases from J, the junction kept 4 bases outside the gene matches. The CDR3 spans 11 residues. Germline CDR1 reads LNHDA; CDR2 reads SQIVND (reference sequence). In DNA form, the CDR3 reads TGTGCCAGTGGGACTATGATTGAGCAGTTCTTC. It translates to CASGTMIEQFF.

In this sample, this clone turned up many times. The V gene is TRBV5-1, the J gene TRBJ2-1, with 13 bases aligning to TRBD2. The CDR3 has 16 residues. Germline trimming cut 4 bases from V and 7 bases from J; bases unmatched to any gene: 8. The germline CDR1 and CDR2 sequences are SGHRS and YFSETQ. This CDR3 reads CASSGATSGRGNEQFF. The CDR3 DNA sequence: TGCGCCAGCAGCGGGGCAACTAGCGGGAGGGGGAATGAGCAGTTCTTC. Drawing the rest from reference TRBV5-1 and TRBJ2-1, the complete variable domain is KAGVTQTPRYLIKTRGQQVTLSCSPISGHRSVSWYQQTPGQGLQFLFEYFSETQRNKGNFPGRFSGRQFSNSRSEMNVSTLELGDSALYLCASSGATSGRGNEQFFGPGTRLTVL.

The sample holds many counts of this clone. The chain couples TRBV12-3 or TRBV12-4 to TRBJ2-7; TRBD2 agrees at 12 bases. This CDR3 is built from 15 residues. The trim removed 6 bases at V and 2 bases at J, leaving 5 bases unmatched. CDR3 coding DNA: TGTGCCAGCAGCCCTAGCGGGAGGGTCCCCTACGAGCAGTACTTC. Amino acids: CASSPSGRVPYEQYF.

There are many counts of this clone. The chain carries TRBV5-1 and TRBJ2-3; 7 bases fit TRBD2. CDR1 SGHRS and CDR2 YFSETQ come from the germline V gene. The V segment lost 0 bases and the J segment 0 bases; nucleotides outside the gene matches: 4. The CDR3 totals 16 residues. The CDR3 here is CASSLGASGSTDTQYF. In DNA form, the CDR3 reads TGCGCCAGCAGCTTGGGGGCTAGCGGTAGCACAGATACGCAGTATTTT.

This clone was seen many times. This sequence joins TRBV19 and TRBJ1-1; D uncertain. The CDR3 sequence is 13 residues long. V lost 2 bases to trimming and J lost 9 bases, with 13 bases between them. Looked up from germline, CDR1 is LNHDA and CDR2 is SQIVND (reference sequence). CDR3 region: CASSILGVGKAFF. As DNA, the CDR3 is TGTGCCAGTAGTATATTAGGAGTGGGGAAAGCTTTCTTT.

In its sample, this clone is medium-sized (0.01 to 0.1%). The genes are TRBV5-1 and TRBJ2-7; D remains ambiguous. Trimming left V 0 bases short and J 4 bases short, with 8 bases between. The CDR3 covers 13 residues. The germline V gene encodes CDR1 SGHRS and CDR2 YFSETQ. The CDR3, as DNA: TGCGCCAGCAGCTTGGACCAGTTTTACGAGCAGTACTTC. Encoded protein: CASSLDQFYEQYF.

The J gene is TRBJ1-2, the V gene TRBV20-1, with a possible D match to TRBD1 (5 bases). Germline CDR1 and CDR2: DFQATT and SNEGSKA (reference sequence). The CDR3 covers 14 residues. V lost 0 bases, J lost 5 bases, and 13 bases lay in between. The CDR3 DNA follows: TGCAGTGCTAGAGATCTTATGGGACTGTATGGCTACACCTTC. This translates into CSARDLMGLYGYTF.

This clone was observed a few times. V and J are TRBV28 and TRBJ2-7, with 7 bases identical to TRBD2. CDR3 length: 16 residues. CDR1 is MDHEN and CDR2 is SYDVKM in the germline V gene. With V trimmed by 0 bases and J by 4 bases, 9 bases remained unmatched. CDR3 sequence: CASSLWGPGLYYEQYF. Written as DNA, the CDR3 is TGTGCCAGCAGTTTATGGGGGCCGGGACTATATTACGAGCAGTACTTC.

The sample holds many counts of this clone. Here the CDR3 reads CSVPRSGELFF. DNA of the CDR3: TGCAGTGTGCCGAGATCCGGGGAGCTGTTTTTT. This sequence joins TRBV20-1 and TRBJ2-2; D gene uncertain. The V gene's germline CDR1 is DFQATT and CDR2 SNEGSKA (reference sequence). The V and J ends lost 7 bases and 6 bases respectively, with 9 bases between them. The length of the CDR3 is 11 residues.

This clone is medium-sized by share. The rearrangement joins TRBV20-1 to TRBJ2-1; TRBD2 might be the D (6 bases). Germline V gene data show CDR1 as DFQATT and CDR2 as SNEGSKA (reference sequence). Between the trimmed V and J ends, which lost 5 bases and 2 bases, there was a span of 16 bases. The CDR3 extends over 15 amino acids. Here the CDR3 DNA reads TGCAGTGCTCGACGGGTTACTAGCCCCTACAATGAGCAGTTCTTC. The encoded protein is CSARRVTSPYNEQFF.

Turning to this clone: The junction departs from the called germline gene at one end, perhaps through a read error. The chain links TRBV6-1 to TRBJ2-5; no clear D gene. The CDR3 is made up of 17 amino acids. Germline V CDR1 and CDR2: MNHNS, SASEGT. CDR3 bases: TGTGCAAGCAGACCCAGTGCCTCTCCATGGGGAAGGGAGACCCAGTACTTC. Amino acids: CASRPSASPWGRETQYF.

This clone is classed as medium-sized. The chain couples TRBV5-1 to TRBJ1-2; a possible D gene is TRBD1 (5 bases). This CDR3 contains 13 residues. The V and J ends lost 2 bases and 8 bases respectively, with 13 bases between them. Germline CDR1 reads SGHRS; CDR2 reads YFSETQ. The CDR3 DNA is TGCGCCAGCAGCTTCCAGGGAGAGGAAGGCTACACCTTC. Translated: CASSFQGEEGYTF.

As concerns this clone: The DNA is left out, because the CDR3 cannot be placed on it with certainty; the CDR3 is given as TCRdb lists it. This chain connects TRBV19 to TRBJ1-1. The germline V gene has CDR1 LNHDA and CDR2 SQIVND (reference sequence). The CDR3 length equals 18 residues, ends included. This CDR3 is CASSMGGAQYFGGTEAFF.

This clone was seen many times. This chain links TRBV6-1 with TRBJ1-5, with TRBD1 matching 7 bases. After removal of 5 bases from V and 5 bases from J, the junction contained 3 bases not matched to a gene. Germline lookup yields CDR1 MNHNS and CDR2 SASEGT. This CDR3 is 13 amino acids long. CDR3 DNA sequence: TGTGCCAGCAGTCCTAGGGGGCATCAGCCCCAGCATTTT. Translating gives CASSPRGHQPQHF.

This clone was seen many times. The chain uses TRBV28 and TRBJ2-5; TRBD2 might be the D (7 bases). The V gene lost 4 bases and the J gene lost 1 base, with 13 bases spanning the gap. The germline V gene encodes CDR1 MDHEN and CDR2 SYDVKM. There are 15 residues in the CDR3. The CDR3 DNA reads TGTGCCAGCAGTTGGCAAGGGGGGGCCCAAGAGACCCAGTACTTC. This translates into CASSWQGGAQETQYF.

This clone was seen at least ten times. This sample also contains other DNA sequences that code for the same CDR3. The V gene is TRBV15, the J gene TRBJ2-2; D call uncertain. The CDR3 is made up of 13 amino acids. CDR1 and CDR2 (germline): LNHNV, YYDKDF (reference sequence). Trimming left V 1 base short and J 5 bases short, with 5 bases between. CDR3 loop: CATSRVNTGELFF. The DNA of the CDR3 is TGTGCCACCAGCAGAGTAAATACCGGGGAGCTGTTTTTT.

At least ten counts were recorded for this clone. A junction end diverges from the germline sequence, so it may reflect a read error. CDR3 protein: CASSIGQTSTDAQYF. For the CDR3, the DNA is TGTGCCAGTAGTATTGGACAGACTAGCACAGATGCGCAGTATTTT. The rearrangement uses TRBV19 and TRBJ2-3; D is perhaps TRBD2 (7 bases). CDR3 length: 15 amino acids. Germline V gene data show CDR1 as LNHDA and CDR2 as SQIVND (reference sequence). The complete variable domain, with remaining parts taken from reference TRBV19 and TRBJ2-3, reads DGGITQSPKYLFRKEGQNVTLSCEQNLNHDAMYWYRQDPGQGLRLIYYSQIVNDFQKGDIAEGYSVSREKKESFPLTVTSAQKNPTAFYLCASSIGQTSTDAQYFGPGTRLTVL.

The sample holds many counts of this clone. The chain combines TRBV10-1 with TRBJ2-7, with unresolved D. Between the trimmed V and J ends, which lost 4 bases and 3 bases, there was a span of 4 bases. The germline gives CDR1 WNHNN, CDR2 SYGVQD (reference sequence). The CDR3 consists of 11 residues. This CDR3 is CASSANYEQYF. As DNA, the CDR3 is TGCGCCAGCAGTGCTAACTACGAGCAGTACTTC.